Given below is one TCR beta chain in context. These data belong to a study of blood T cell repertoires in COVID-19. Study-level background: Samples representing acute and convalescent COVID-19 were sourced from the United States, Italy and Spain.

In the original analysis: From reference gene primer amplification, estimates of nucleated cell counts were derived. Method: immunoSEQ multiplex PCR; TCRdb's copy keeps in-frame clones and lacks some. V, J and clone size were drawn from that table, and D and trimming were deduced from the DNA. The sample has about 170,000 clones, roughly 91% seen once; the top ten hold approximately 5%. One Seattle source followed patients from active infection through their disease course. J lost 3 bases, V lost 0 bases, and 6 bases had no gene match. This CDR3 is 16 amino acids long. The germline V gene encodes CDR1 LGHNA and CDR2 YSLEER.

V and J are TRBV4-3 and TRBJ1-2; 8 bases align to TRBD1. This TCR was recovered from a man younger than 30 with COVID-19, enrolled during active disease. Material: peripheral blood. The CDR3 DNA reads as TGCGCCAGCAGCCAAGAGGGGGCAGGGGGCTACTATGGCTACACCTTC. Encoded protein: CASSQEGAGGYYGYTF.